These T cell receptor beta chains were read from a single sample in a study of identical twins. TCRdb passed the 5' RACE reads through MiXCR, listing each CDR3 protein once. The sample carries about 550,000 distinct CDR3 sequences, around 24% recorded once. These data were likewise used in another study, on yellow fever vaccine responses in identical twins.

Sequenced input: CD4+ T cells sorted from blood. The receptors shown here come from a woman aged 18-29 years in good health. The CDR3 runs from the conserved cysteine through the conserved F or W. D genes are given only for firm matches.

d_gene: TRBD2
v_gene: TRBV7-2
j_gene: TRBJ2-1
CDR3aa: CASTQKSGASSEQFF

d_gene: NA
v_gene: TRBV11-2
j_gene: TRBJ2-5
CDR3aa: CASSHIYGETQYF

d_gene: TRBD1
v_gene: TRBV6-1
j_gene: TRBJ2-1
CDR3aa: CASSGDRGWNEQFF

d_gene: TRBD1
v_gene: TRBV12-3/TRBV12-4
j_gene: TRBJ1-2
CDR3aa: CASDGDREGYGYTF

d_gene: NA
v_gene: TRBV5-1
j_gene: TRBJ1-4
CDR3aa: CASSRDTVDEKLFF

d_gene: TRBD2
v_gene: TRBV5-1
j_gene: TRBJ2-5
CDR3aa: CASSQTRAGGERETQYF

d_gene: NA
v_gene: TRBV5-1
j_gene: TRBJ1-5
CDR3aa: CASSLEGGSNQPQHF

d_gene: TRBD1
v_gene: TRBV5-5
j_gene: TRBJ2-1
CDR3aa: CASSFGGTGPYNEQFF

d_gene: NA
v_gene: TRBV9
j_gene: TRBJ2-2
CDR3aa: CASSVGWTASPGELFF

d_gene: NA
v_gene: TRBV2
j_gene: TRBJ2-1
CDR3aa: CASSEMRNNYNEQFF

d_gene: TRBD2
v_gene: TRBV3-1
j_gene: TRBJ2-1
CDR3aa: CASSLLLSSGGSWFF

d_gene: TRBD1
v_gene: TRBV5-1
j_gene: TRBJ2-5
CDR3aa: CASSTGTAETQYF

d_gene: NA
v_gene: TRBV5-6
j_gene: TRBJ2-7
CDR3aa: CASSWVLEQYF

d_gene: TRBD1
v_gene: TRBV11-2
j_gene: TRBJ2-1
CDR3aa: CASSLFWDRASRGPGNEQFF

d_gene: TRBD2
v_gene: TRBV18
j_gene: TRBJ2-1
CDR3aa: CASSPRTSGASYNEQFF

d_gene: NA
v_gene: TRBV28
j_gene: TRBJ2-3
CDR3aa: CASSPNGGGSWDTQYF

d_gene: NA
v_gene: TRBV6-1
j_gene: TRBJ2-7
CDR3aa: CASSVSFYEQYF

d_gene: TRBD2
v_gene: TRBV12-3/TRBV12-4
j_gene: TRBJ2-2
CDR3aa: CASSFPSGGAGELFF

d_gene: NA
v_gene: TRBV7-9
j_gene: TRBJ2-3
CDR3aa: CASSLQGRSTQYF

d_gene: TRBD2
v_gene: TRBV12-3/TRBV12-4
j_gene: TRBJ2-7
CDR3aa: CASSSIAGVSYEQYF

d_gene: NA
v_gene: TRBV3-1
j_gene: TRBJ2-7
CDR3aa: CASSHGPPRHYEQYF

d_gene: NA
v_gene: TRBV10-3
j_gene: TRBJ2-1
CDR3aa: CAISVGGLISYNEQFF

d_gene: TRBD1
v_gene: TRBV10-3
j_gene: TRBJ2-1
CDR3aa: CAISETAGQGSYNEQFF

d_gene: NA
v_gene: TRBV12-3/TRBV12-4
j_gene: TRBJ1-5
CDR3aa: CASRPGHDNQPQHF

d_gene: NA
v_gene: TRBV7-9
j_gene: TRBJ2-7
CDR3aa: CASSAIVGGDRTYEQYF

d_gene: NA
v_gene: TRBV12-3/TRBV12-4
j_gene: TRBJ1-1
CDR3aa: CASTRGRAHEAFF

d_gene: TRBD1
v_gene: TRBV12-3/TRBV12-4
j_gene: TRBJ1-4
CDR3aa: CASSRQGWSEKLFF

d_gene: TRBD1
v_gene: TRBV11-2
j_gene: TRBJ1-1
CDR3aa: CASSVPGQGETFF

d_gene: TRBD2
v_gene: TRBV2
j_gene: TRBJ2-1
CDR3aa: CASRQTSGHEQFF

d_gene: NA
v_gene: TRBV6-1
j_gene: TRBJ1-5
CDR3aa: CASTQGLGGNQPQHF

d_gene: TRBD1
v_gene: TRBV25-1
j_gene: TRBJ2-7
CDR3aa: CASSLGQLRNEQYF

d_gene: TRBD2
v_gene: TRBV9
j_gene: TRBJ2-3
CDR3aa: CASSRAGVGTDTQYF

d_gene: NA
v_gene: TRBV2
j_gene: TRBJ1-5
CDR3aa: CASSELDAFQPQHF

d_gene: TRBD1
v_gene: TRBV24-1
j_gene: TRBJ2-2
CDR3aa: CATRTGNTGELFF

d_gene: NA
v_gene: TRBV7-3
j_gene: TRBJ2-1
CDR3aa: CARYNEQFF

d_gene: TRBD1
v_gene: TRBV5-1
j_gene: TRBJ2-1
CDR3aa: CASSQGQAANEQFF

d_gene: NA
v_gene: TRBV7-8
j_gene: TRBJ2-1
CDR3aa: CASTQTGLLNNEQFF

d_gene: TRBD2
v_gene: TRBV25-1
j_gene: TRBJ2-5
CDR3aa: CASSEAGVDETQYF

d_gene: TRBD2
v_gene: TRBV12-3/TRBV12-4
j_gene: TRBJ2-3
CDR3aa: CASSLPTSDTDTQYF

d_gene: NA
v_gene: TRBV7-9
j_gene: TRBJ2-7
CDR3aa: CASSLAAPYEQYF

d_gene: NA
v_gene: TRBV15
j_gene: TRBJ2-1
CDR3aa: CATSPQGGVGYNEQFF

d_gene: NA
v_gene: TRBV19
j_gene: TRBJ1-6
CDR3aa: CASSIVEYSPLHF

d_gene: NA
v_gene: TRBV10-3
j_gene: TRBJ1-1
CDR3aa: CAISSTGKINMNTEAFF

d_gene: NA
v_gene: TRBV4-2
j_gene: TRBJ2-5
CDR3aa: CASSPSSGETQYF

d_gene: NA
v_gene: TRBV3-1
j_gene: TRBJ2-2
CDR3aa: CASSQRYGTGELFF

d_gene: NA
v_gene: TRBV10-2
j_gene: TRBJ2-5
CDR3aa: CASRISSVTQETQYF

d_gene: TRBD2
v_gene: TRBV7-2
j_gene: TRBJ2-7
CDR3aa: CASSYTGAGVYEQYF

d_gene: NA
v_gene: TRBV6-6
j_gene: TRBJ2-1
CDR3aa: CASSIGGTKYNEQFF

d_gene: NA
v_gene: TRBV11-2
j_gene: TRBJ1-2
CDR3aa: CASSFFDRFSANYGYTF

d_gene: TRBD2
v_gene: TRBV12-5
j_gene: TRBJ2-1
CDR3aa: CASGLGLADYNEQFF

d_gene: NA
v_gene: TRBV20-1
j_gene: TRBJ2-1
CDR3aa: CSASSYPTYNEQFF

d_gene: NA
v_gene: TRBV5-1
j_gene: TRBJ2-5
CDR3aa: CASSFPGKGKETQYF

d_gene: TRBD1
v_gene: TRBV5-1
j_gene: TRBJ1-2
CDR3aa: CASSYLNRGGGYTF